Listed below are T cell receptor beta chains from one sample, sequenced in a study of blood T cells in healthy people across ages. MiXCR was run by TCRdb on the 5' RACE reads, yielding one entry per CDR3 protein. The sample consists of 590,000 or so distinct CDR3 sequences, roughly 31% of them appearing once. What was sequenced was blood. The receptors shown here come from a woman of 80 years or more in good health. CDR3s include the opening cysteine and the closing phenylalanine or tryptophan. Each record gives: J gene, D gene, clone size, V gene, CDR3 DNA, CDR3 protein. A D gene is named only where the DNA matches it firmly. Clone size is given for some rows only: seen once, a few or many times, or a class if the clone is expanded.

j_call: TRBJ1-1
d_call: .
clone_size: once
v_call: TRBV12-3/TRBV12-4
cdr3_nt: TGTGCCAGCAGTTTTCGGATAGGCCTGAACACTGAAGCTTTCTTT
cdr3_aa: CASSFRIGLNTEAFF

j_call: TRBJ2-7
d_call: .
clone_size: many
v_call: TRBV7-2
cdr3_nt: TGTGCCAGCAGCTTAGTCAGGGGGGCCTACGAGCAGTACTTC
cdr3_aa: CASSLVRGAYEQYF

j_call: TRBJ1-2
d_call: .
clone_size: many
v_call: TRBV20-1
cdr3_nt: TGCAGTGCTCCGCCGACAGCTAACTATGGCTACACCTTC
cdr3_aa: CSAPPTANYGYTF

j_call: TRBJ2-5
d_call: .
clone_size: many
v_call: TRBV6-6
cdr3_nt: TGTGCCAGCAGTTACTACGAAAAGTCGGACACACCGTACTTC
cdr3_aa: CASSYYEKSDTPYF

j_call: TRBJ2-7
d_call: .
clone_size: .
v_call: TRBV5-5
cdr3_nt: TGTGCCAGCAGCCCTCGTTACCAAATCGCCTACAATGAGCAGTACTTC
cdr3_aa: CASSPRYQIAYNEQYF

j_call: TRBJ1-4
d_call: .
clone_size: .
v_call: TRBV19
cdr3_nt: TGTGCCAGTGCCTTGCAAGGGACTAATGAAAAACTGTTTTTT
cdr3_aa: CASALQGTNEKLFF

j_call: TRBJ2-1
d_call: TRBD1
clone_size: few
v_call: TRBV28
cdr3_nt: TGTGCCAGCAGTCCACAGGGGTCGGGGTACAATGAGCAGTTCTTC
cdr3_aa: CASSPQGSGYNEQFF

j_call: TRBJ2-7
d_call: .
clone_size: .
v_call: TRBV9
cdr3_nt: TGTGCCAGCAGCGCGGGTTTGGGCGGGTCCTACGTGCAGTACTTC
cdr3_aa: CASSAGLGGSYVQYF

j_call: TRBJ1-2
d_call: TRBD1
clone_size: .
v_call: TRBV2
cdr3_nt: TGTGCCAGCACAGCCTCAGGGGGAGTCTATGGCTACACCTTC
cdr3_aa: CASTASGGVYGYTF

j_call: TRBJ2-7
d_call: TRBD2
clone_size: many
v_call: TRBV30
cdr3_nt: TGTGCCTCCAGACCGGCTAGCGGGGCCTACGAGCAGTACTTC
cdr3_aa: CASRPASGAYEQYF

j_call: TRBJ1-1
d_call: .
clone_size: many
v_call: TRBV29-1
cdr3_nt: TGCAGCGTTGAAGATCCCGGGGGTGAAGCTTTCTTT
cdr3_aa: CSVEDPGGEAFF

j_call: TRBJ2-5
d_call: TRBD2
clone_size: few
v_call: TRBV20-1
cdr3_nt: TGCAGTGCTAGGGGGACAGGGACACTAGCGGGGGGCCCCGCCCAAGAGACCCAGTACTTC
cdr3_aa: CSARGTGTLAGGPAQETQYF

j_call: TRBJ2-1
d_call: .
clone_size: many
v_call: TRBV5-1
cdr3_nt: TGCGCCAGCAGCTTTGACACGAAGAACTATGAGCAGTTCTTC
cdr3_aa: CASSFDTKNYEQFF

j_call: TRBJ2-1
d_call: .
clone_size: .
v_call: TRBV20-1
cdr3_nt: TGCAGTGCGCTAGAGTACCTACGGGATTTAGACAATGAGCAGTTCTTC
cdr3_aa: CSALEYLRDLDNEQFF

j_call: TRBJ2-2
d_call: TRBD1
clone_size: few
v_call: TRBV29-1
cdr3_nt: TGCAGCGTCCGGACAGGATCGAACACCGGGGAGCTGTTTTTT
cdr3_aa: CSVRTGSNTGELFF

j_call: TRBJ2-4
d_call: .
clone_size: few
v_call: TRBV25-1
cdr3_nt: TGTGCCAGCAGCTTTGGACGGCAGCAGTACTTC
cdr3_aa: CASSFGRQQYF